The subject of this entry is one T cell receptor beta chain. Its cognate antigen is unknown. The data were taken from a study of vaccination effects on CD4 cells after COVID-19. TCRdb keeps only in-frame clones here, not all; method: immunoSEQ multiplex PCR. The table has under 35,000 clones, roughly 70% seen once. Before sequencing, viral peptide pools were used by the ViraFEST assay to expand antigen-specific CD4+ T cells. After more than 8 days in culture, the CD4+ T cells were isolated. Two-dose vaccination with either BNT162b2 or mRNA-1273 was given to the participants. CDR1 is SGHNT and CDR2 is YYREEE in the germline V gene (reference sequence). V lost 4 bases and J lost 4; bases outside the gene matches: 6. The CDR3 length is 15 residues.

The sequence was collected from a human donor who received a COVID-19 vaccine. This chain uses TRBV5-4 with TRBJ2-7, with 12 bases identical to TRBD2. This specimen consisted of CD4+ T cells from PBMCs cultured with HCoV-NL63 spike peptides, obtained after COVID-19 vaccination. The CDR3 reads CASSSDGTSGYEQYF. CDR3 coding DNA: TGTGCCAGCAGCAGCGACGGGACTAGCGGGTACGAGCAGTACTTC. The full variable domain, rest sourced from reference TRBV5-4 and TRBJ2-7, is ETGVTQSPTHLIKTRGQQVTLRCSSQSGHNTVSWYQQALGQGPQFIFQYYREEENGRGNFPPRFSGLQFPNYSSELNVNALELDDSALYLCASSSDGTSGYEQYFGPGTRLTVT.